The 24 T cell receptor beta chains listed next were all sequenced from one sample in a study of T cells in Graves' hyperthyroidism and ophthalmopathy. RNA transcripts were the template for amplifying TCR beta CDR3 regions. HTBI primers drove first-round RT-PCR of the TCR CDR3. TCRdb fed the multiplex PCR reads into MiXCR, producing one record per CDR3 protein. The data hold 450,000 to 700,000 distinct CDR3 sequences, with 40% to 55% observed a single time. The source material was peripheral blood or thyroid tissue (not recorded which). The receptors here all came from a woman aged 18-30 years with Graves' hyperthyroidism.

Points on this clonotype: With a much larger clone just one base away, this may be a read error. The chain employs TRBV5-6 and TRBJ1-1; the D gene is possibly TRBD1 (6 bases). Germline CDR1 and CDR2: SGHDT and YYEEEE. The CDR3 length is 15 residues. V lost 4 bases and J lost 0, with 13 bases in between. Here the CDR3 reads CASSAKGGMNTEAFF. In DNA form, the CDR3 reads TGTGCCAGCAGCGCTAAGGGGGGGATGAACACTGAAGCTTTCTTT.

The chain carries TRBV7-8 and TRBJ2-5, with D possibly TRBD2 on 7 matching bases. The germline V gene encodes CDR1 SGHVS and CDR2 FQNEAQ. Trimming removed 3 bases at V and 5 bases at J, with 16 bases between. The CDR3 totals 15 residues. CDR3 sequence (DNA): TGTGCCAGCAGCTTGGAGGGGGGGATAAATGAGACCCAGTACTTC. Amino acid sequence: CASSLEGGINETQYF.

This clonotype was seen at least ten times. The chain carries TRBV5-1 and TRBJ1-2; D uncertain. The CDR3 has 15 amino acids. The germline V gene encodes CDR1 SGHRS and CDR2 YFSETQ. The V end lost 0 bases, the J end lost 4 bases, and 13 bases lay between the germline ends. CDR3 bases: TGCGCCAGCAGCTTGGAACGGACGGCCGCCTATGGCTACACCTTC. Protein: CASSLERTAAYGYTF.

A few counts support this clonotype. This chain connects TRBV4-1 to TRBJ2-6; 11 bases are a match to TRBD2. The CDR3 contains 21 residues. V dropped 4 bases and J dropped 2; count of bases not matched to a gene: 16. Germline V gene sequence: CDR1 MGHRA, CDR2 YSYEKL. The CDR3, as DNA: TGCGCCAGCAGCCGAGGGGGACTAGCGGAGGGGAGGGGACCTGGGGCCAACGTCCTGACTTTC. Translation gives CASSRGGLAEGRGPGANVLTF.

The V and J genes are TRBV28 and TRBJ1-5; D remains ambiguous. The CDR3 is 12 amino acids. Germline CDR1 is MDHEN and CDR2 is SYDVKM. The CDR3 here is CARGSGNQPQHF. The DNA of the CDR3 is TGTGCTAGAGGGTCTGGGAATCAGCCCCAGCATTTT.

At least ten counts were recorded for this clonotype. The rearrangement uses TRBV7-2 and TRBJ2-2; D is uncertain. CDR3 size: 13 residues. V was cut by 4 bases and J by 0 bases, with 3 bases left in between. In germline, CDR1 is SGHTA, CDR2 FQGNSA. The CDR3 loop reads CASSSTNTGELFF. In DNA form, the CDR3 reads TGTGCCAGCAGCTCCACGAACACCGGGGAGCTGTTTTTT.

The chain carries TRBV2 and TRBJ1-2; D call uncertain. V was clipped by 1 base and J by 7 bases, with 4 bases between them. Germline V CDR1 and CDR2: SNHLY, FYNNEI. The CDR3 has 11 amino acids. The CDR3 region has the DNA TGTGCCAGCAGTGAAGACAGTGGCTACACCTTC. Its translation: CASSEDSGYTF.

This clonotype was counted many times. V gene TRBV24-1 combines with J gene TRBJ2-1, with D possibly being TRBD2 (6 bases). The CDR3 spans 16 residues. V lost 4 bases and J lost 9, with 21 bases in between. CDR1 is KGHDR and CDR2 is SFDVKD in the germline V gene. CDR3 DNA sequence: TGTGCCACCAGTGAGCAAACCGCCGGGAGCTGGGGTGAGCAGTTCTTC. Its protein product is CATSEQTAGSWGEQFF.

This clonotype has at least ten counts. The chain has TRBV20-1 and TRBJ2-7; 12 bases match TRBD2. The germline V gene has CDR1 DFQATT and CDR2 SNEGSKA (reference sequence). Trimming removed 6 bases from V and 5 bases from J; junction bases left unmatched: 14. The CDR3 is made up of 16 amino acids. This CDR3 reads CSADRGLAGGSDEQYF. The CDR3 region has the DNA TGCAGTGCCGACAGGGGCCTAGCGGGAGGGTCCGACGAGCAGTACTTC.

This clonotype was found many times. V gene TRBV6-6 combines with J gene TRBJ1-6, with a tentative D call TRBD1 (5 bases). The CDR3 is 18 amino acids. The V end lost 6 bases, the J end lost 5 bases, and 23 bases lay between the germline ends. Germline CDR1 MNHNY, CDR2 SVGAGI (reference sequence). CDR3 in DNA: TGTGCCAGCAGCCCCATCGACCGGAGGGGTGCGGATAATTCACCCCTCCACTTT. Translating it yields CASSPIDRRGADNSPLHF.

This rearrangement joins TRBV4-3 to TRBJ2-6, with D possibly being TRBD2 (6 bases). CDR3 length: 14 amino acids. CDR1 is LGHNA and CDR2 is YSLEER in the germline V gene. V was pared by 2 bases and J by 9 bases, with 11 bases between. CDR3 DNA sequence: TGCGCCAGCAGCCAAAGCGCGGGGAGCAACGTCCTGACTTTC. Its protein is CASSQSAGSNVLTF.

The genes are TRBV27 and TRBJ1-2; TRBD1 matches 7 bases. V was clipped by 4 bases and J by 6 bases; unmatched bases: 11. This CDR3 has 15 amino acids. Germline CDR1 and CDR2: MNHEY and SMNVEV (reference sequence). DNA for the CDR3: TGTGCCAGCAGTTCCGGCCCGACAGGGAGGGATGGCTACACCTTC. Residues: CASSSGPTGRDGYTF.

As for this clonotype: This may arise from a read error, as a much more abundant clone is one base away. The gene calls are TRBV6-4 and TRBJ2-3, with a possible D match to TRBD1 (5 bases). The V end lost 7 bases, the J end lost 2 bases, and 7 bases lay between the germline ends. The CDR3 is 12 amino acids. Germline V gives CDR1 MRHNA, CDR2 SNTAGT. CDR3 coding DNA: TGTGCCAGCAAGGGGTCCACAGATACGCAGTATTTT. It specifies CASKGSTDTQYF.

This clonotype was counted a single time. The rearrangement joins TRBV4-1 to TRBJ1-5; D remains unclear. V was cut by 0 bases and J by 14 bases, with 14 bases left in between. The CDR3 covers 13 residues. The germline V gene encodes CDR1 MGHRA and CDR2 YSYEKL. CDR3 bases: TGCGCCAGCAGCCAAGACGGAGGGAGCCACGAGCATTTT. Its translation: CASSQDGGSHEHF.

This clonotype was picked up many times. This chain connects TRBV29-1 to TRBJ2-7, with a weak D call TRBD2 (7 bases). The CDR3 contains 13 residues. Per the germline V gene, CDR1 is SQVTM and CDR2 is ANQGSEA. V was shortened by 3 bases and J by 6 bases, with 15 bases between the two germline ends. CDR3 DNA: TGCAGCGTTGACTTATGGGGGGGCCGCGAGCAGTACTTC. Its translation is CSVDLWGGREQYF.

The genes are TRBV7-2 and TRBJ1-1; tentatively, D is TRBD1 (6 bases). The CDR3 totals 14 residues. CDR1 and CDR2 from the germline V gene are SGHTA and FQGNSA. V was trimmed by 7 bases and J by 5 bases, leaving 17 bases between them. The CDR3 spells CASNKGGGRTEAFF. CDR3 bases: TGTGCCAGCAATAAGGGCGGGGGCCGGACTGAAGCTTTCTTT.

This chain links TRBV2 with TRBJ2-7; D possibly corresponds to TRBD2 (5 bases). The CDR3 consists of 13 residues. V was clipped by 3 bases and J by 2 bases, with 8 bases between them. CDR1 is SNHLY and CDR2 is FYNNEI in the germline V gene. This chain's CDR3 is CASSEDFAYEQYF. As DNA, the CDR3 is TGTGCCAGCAGTGAGGACTTCGCCTACGAGCAGTACTTC.

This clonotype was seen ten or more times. CDR3 amino acids: CASSPRAGDGYGYTF. The CDR3 DNA reads as TGTGCCAGCAGCCCCCGGGCGGGGGATGGCTATGGCTACACCTTC. The chain recombines TRBV6-5 with TRBJ1-2, with D possibly matching TRBD1 (5 bases). The CDR3 covers 15 residues. Trimming left V 6 bases short and J 4 bases short, with 18 bases between. Germline V lookup: CDR1 MNHEY, CDR2 SVGAGI.

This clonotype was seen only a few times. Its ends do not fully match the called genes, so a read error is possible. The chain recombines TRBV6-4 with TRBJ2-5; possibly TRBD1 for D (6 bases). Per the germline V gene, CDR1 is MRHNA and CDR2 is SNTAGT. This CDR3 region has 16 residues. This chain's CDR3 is CASRARDTRPQEAQYF. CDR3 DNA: TGTGCCAGCAGGGCCCGGGACACAAGGCCCCAAGAGGCCCAGTACTTC.

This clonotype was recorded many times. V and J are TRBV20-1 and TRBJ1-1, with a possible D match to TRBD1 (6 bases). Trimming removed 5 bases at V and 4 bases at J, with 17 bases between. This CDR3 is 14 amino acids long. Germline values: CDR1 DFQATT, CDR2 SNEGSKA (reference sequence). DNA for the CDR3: TGCAGTGCTCACAGGGACCTTGGGGGCACTGAAGCTTTCTTT. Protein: CSAHRDLGGTEAFF.

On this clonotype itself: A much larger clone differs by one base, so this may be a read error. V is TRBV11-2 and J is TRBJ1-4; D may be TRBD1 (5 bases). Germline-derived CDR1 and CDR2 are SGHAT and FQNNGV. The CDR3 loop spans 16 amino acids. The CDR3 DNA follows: TGTGCCAGCAGCTTAGATTACCCCAGGGTGGGTGAAAAACTGTCTTTT. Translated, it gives CASSLDYPRVGEKLSF.

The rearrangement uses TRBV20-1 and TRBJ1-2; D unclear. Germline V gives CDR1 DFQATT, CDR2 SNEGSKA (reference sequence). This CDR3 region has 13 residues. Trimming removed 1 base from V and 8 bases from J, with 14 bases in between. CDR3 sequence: CSARGLREVGYTF. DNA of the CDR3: TGCAGTGCTAGAGGACTTCGGGAAGTGGGCTACACCTTC.

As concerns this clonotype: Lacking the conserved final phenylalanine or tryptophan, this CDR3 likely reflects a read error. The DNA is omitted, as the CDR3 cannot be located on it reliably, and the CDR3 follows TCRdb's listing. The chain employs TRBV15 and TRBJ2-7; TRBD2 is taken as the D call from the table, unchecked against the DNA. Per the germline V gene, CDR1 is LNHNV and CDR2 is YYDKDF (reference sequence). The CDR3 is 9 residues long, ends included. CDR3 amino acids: CATSRAGTS.

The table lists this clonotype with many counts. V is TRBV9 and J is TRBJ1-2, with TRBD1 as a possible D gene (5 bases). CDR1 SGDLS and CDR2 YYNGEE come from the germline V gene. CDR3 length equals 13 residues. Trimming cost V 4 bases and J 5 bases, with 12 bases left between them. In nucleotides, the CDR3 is TGTGCCAGCAGCCCGATGCAGGGTTATGGCTACACCTTC. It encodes CASSPMQGYGYTF.